Listed below are T cell receptor beta chains from one sample, sequenced in a study of CD8 T cells in Susac syndrome. TCRdb analysed the immunoSEQ multiplex PCR reads with MiXCR anew, one entry per CDR3 protein. The sample gives about 140,000 distinct CDR3 sequences, 85% to 95% of which show up once; 0.15% to 0.2% is in the top ten. Sequenced sample: CD8+ T cells from PBMCs. These receptors all stem from a human donor with Susac syndrome. The CDR3 runs from the conserved cysteine through the conserved F or W. D genes are given only for firm matches. Only some rows state a clone size, as once, few, many or a class for expanded clones.

TRBD1	TRBJ2-7	TRBV6-5	14	NA	TGTGCCATTCCTCTCGACAGGGGGCTCCACGAGCAGTACTTC	CAIPLDRGLHEQYF
NA	TRBJ2-5	TRBV7-7	13	few	TGTGCTAGCAGCTTGGACTCTCAAGAGACCCAGTACTTC	CASSLDSQETQYF
TRBD1	TRBJ1-2	TRBV14	15	NA	TGTGCCAGCAGCCAAGACGACAGGGGCGACTATGGCTACACCTTC	CASSQDDRGDYGYTF
NA	TRBJ2-7	TRBV27	13	NA	TGTGCCAGCGGGCAGGGGCCGCCGGGCGAGCAGTACTTC	CASGQGPPGEQYF
NA	TRBJ1-3	TRBV6-5	14	NA	TGTGCCAGCAGTTCGGCAGGGACTGGAAACACCATATATTTT	CASSSAGTGNTIYF
NA	TRBJ2-3	TRBV7-9	15	NA	TGTGCCAGCAGCTTAGGCCAGGTTGGGGAAGATACGCAGTATTTT	CASSLGQVGEDTQYF
NA	TRBJ1-5	TRBV28	14	NA	TGTGCCAGCAGTCCCCGGGAGGGCGATCAGCCCCAGCATTTT	CASSPREGDQPQHF
NA	TRBJ1-1	TRBV28	14	NA	TGTGCCAGCAGTTTGTACGGGGTGGAAACTGAAGCTTTCTTT	CASSLYGVETEAFF
NA	TRBJ1-1	TRBV20-1	16	once	TGCAGTGCTACCGGGTTTAATTCCGGGACATTTGTTGAAGCTTTCTTT	CSATGFNSGTFVEAFF
TRBD2	TRBJ2-7	TRBV7-9	9	NA	TGTGCCGCGGGGGACGAGCAGTACTTC	CAAGDEQYF
NA	TRBJ1-4	TRBV12-3/TRBV12-4	14	NA	TGTGCCAGCAGCTCCGACAGTAATAATGAAAAACTGTTTTTT	CASSSDSNNEKLFF
NA	TRBJ1-1	TRBV5-6	12	NA	TGTGCCAGCAGCTTGTCGACCTCTGAAGCTTTCTTT	CASSLSTSEAFF
TRBD1	TRBJ1-2	TRBV9	15	NA	TGTGCCAGCAGCTTAACCCGGGACAGCTACTATGGCTACACCTTC	CASSLTRDSYYGYTF
TRBD2	TRBJ2-7	TRBV9	14	once	TGTGCCAGCAGCGTAGCGGCGGGGGGCGACGAGCAGTACTTC	CASSVAAGGDEQYF
NA	TRBJ2-1	TRBV16	14	once	TGTGCCAGCAGCCAATCTAGCGGCTACGGTGAGCAGTTCTTC	CASSQSSGYGEQFF
TRBD2	TRBJ2-1	TRBV18	16	NA	TGTGCCACCTACAGCACTAGCGGGAGGTCCTACAATGAGCAGTTCTTC	CATYSTSGRSYNEQFF
NA	TRBJ1-2	TRBV24-1	12	NA	TGTGCCACCAGTGCCGTTGGCTATGGCTACACCTTC	CATSAVGYGYTF
NA	TRBJ2-1	TRBV29-1	14	NA	TGCAGCGTTGAGCTCCCCCCCTCCTACAATGAGCAGTTCTTC	CSVELPPSYNEQFF
NA	TRBJ1-1	TRBV27	13	NA	TGTGCCAGCAGTTGGACACCGAACACTGAAGCTTTCTTT	CASSWTPNTEAFF
TRBD1	TRBJ1-5	TRBV12-3/TRBV12-4	15	NA	TGTGCCAGCAGCCCCGGACAGGGGGCTTGGCAGCCCCAGCATTTT	CASSPGQGAWQPQHF
NA	TRBJ2-5	TRBV28	12	NA	TGTGCCAGCAGTTTAGGGTGGGAGACCCAGTACTTC	CASSLGWETQYF
TRBD2	TRBJ2-3	TRBV28	16	NA	TGTGCCAGCAAAAGGACTAGCGGACCTAGCACAGATACGCAGTATTTT	CASKRTSGPSTDTQYF
TRBD2	TRBJ2-1	TRBV9	15	NA	TGTGCCAGCAGCGTCGGAGCGGGAGGCCCAAATGAGCAGTTCTTC	CASSVGAGGPNEQFF
NA	TRBJ1-2	TRBV27	15	NA	TGTGCCAGCAGTTTATCGCCCGCGGGGGCCTATGGCTACACCTTC	CASSLSPAGAYGYTF
NA	TRBJ2-7	TRBV20-1	16	NA	TGCAGTGCTAGAGATCCGATTCTGATAGGATCCTACGAGCAGTACTTC	CSARDPILIGSYEQYF
NA	TRBJ1-1	TRBV11-2	16	NA	TGTGCCAGCAGCCTCTTCGGGCTACAATTAAACACTGAAGCTTTCTTT	CASSLFGLQLNTEAFF
NA	TRBJ2-3	TRBV19	13	NA	TGTGCCAGGTCCCGCAGGAGCACAGATACGCAGTATTTT	CARSRRSTDTQYF
NA	TRBJ1-1	TRBV18	15	NA	TGTGCCAGCTCACCACCTATAAGGGGTAATGGTGAAGCTTTCTTT	CASSPPIRGNGEAFF
TRBD1	TRBJ2-1	TRBV28	16	NA	TGTGCCAGCAGTTTACCCCGGACAGGTGGGTCGGATGAGCAGTTCTTC	CASSLPRTGGSDEQFF
NA	TRBJ1-2	TRBV5-6	19	NA	TGTGCCAGCAGCTTACGGACCGGATGGACAGAGAGGAATTACCGTGGCTACACCTTC	CASSLRTGWTERNYRGYTF
NA	TRBJ1-2	TRBV9	12	NA	TGTGCCAGCGGTTACTCTACACGAGGCTACACCTTC	CASGYSTRGYTF
NA	TRBJ2-1	TRBV20-1	14	NA	TGCAGTGCTAGAGATTTTGGGTTTGGTATTGAGCAGTTCTTC	CSARDFGFGIEQFF
TRBD1	TRBJ1-2	TRBV5-1	15	NA	TGCGCCAGCAGCTTGTCGCCCAGGGGGGGCTATGGCTACACCTTC	CASSLSPRGGYGYTF
TRBD2	TRBJ2-1	TRBV7-9	16	NA	TGTGCCAGCAGCTTGCTAGCGGGAGGGCCCTACAATGAGCAGTTCTTC	CASSLLAGGPYNEQFF
NA	TRBJ1-2	TRBV2	14	NA	TGTGCCAGCAGTGAAGGGGAAGGCAACTATGGCTACACCTTC	CASSEGEGNYGYTF